This TCR beta chain is drawn from a study of long-term antiretroviral therapy in people with HIV. Overall study results and limits: Across all time points, the repertoire was dominated by clones that expanded before ART.

Running of the v3.0 immunoSEQ assay took place at survey level. Clones were sequenced by immunoSEQ multiplex PCR, and TCRdb holds only the in-frame ones, with some missing. The sample holds fewer than 30,000 clones, around 96% seen once. Of note for this clone: No antigen is known for it.

The CDR3 has 14 amino acids. Germline values: CDR1 SGHTS, CDR2 YDEGEE. The ends were cut back, 1 base at V and 8 bases at J, with 15 bases in the middle. The chain combines TRBV5-8 with TRBJ1-2; a weak D match, TRBD1 (5 bases). The sequence was collected from a man aged 25 to 40 with HIV. The sequences come from unsorted PBMCs, collected 5.3 years after starting antiretroviral therapy. The CDR3 bases are TGTGCCAGCAGCTTGAGACAGAAGAAAGGAGGCTACACCTTC. Translating gives CASSLRQKKGGYTF.